Below, one T cell receptor beta chain is given with its context. The antigen remains undetermined. The naive CD8 population came from CD45RO-negative cells selected for CCR7, without terminally differentiated effector memory CD45RA+ cells. The source of the sample is a study of shared clonotypes between healthy human individuals. Whole-study findings and limits: Although depth was large, rarefaction showed that sequencing of the sorted subsets was incomplete.

The CDR3 contains 14 residues. Germline CDR1 and CDR2: SEHNR and FQNEAQ (reference sequence). The V end was cut by 1 base, the J end by 5 bases, with 8 bases between. Data came from immunoSEQ multiplex PCR; TCRdb stores just in-frame clones and leaves some out. This sample carries roughly 2,000,000 clones, about 93% of them seen once, and the ten largest clones take around 1.7%. The source material was naive CD8+ T cells from PBMCs. This rearrangement joins TRBV7-9 to TRBJ2-2; D gene ambiguous. The clonotype was recovered from a man younger than 30 in good health. Some clones in this sample may be carry-over from other donors' samples. The CDR3: CASSLEPVTGELFF. The CDR3 region has the DNA TGTGCCAGCAGCTTAGAACCCGTAACCGGGGAGCTGTTTTTT.